A selection of T cell receptor beta chains follows, all from one sample in a study of T cell responses to AZD1222 COVID-19 vaccine. The data were produced by immunoSEQ multiplex PCR, yet TCRdb's version contains in-frame clones alone and is incomplete. The repertoire holds 40,000 to 60,000 clones, around four fifths seen once, with roughly 20% in the top ten. The input for sequencing was peripheral blood, taken on day 0 of MenACWY control vaccination. Receptors originate from an adult in good health. Each CDR3 is given with its conserved first and last residue. The D gene is left open where the match is weak. Clone size is shown for a subset of rows, as once, few, many or a class of expanded clone.

D gene: NA
clone size: NA
J gene: TRBJ1-1
V gene: TRBV28
CDR3 DNA: TGTGCCAGCAGTTCTCGTGGACTGAGGCTACCGAACACTGAAGCTTTCTTT
CDR3 protein: CASSSRGLRLPNTEAFF

D gene: TRBD1
clone size: NA
J gene: TRBJ2-4
V gene: TRBV28
CDR3 DNA: TGTGCCAGCAGGCCCCAATTCGGACAGGGGGCCTTTGGGGGAAACATTCAGTACTTC
CDR3 protein: CASRPQFGQGAFGGNIQYF

D gene: NA
clone size: NA
J gene: TRBJ1-1
V gene: TRBV15
CDR3 DNA: TGTGCCACCAGCAGAGTGGCAGGGTTGATTGAGTTTGAAGCTTTCTTT
CDR3 protein: CATSRVAGLIEFEAFF

D gene: NA
clone size: NA
J gene: TRBJ2-2
V gene: TRBV2
CDR3 DNA: TGTGCCAGCAGGACCAGGGGTACCGGGGAGCTGTTTTTT
CDR3 protein: CASRTRGTGELFF

D gene: NA
clone size: NA
J gene: TRBJ2-2
V gene: TRBV9
CDR3 DNA: TGTGCCAGCAGCGTAGGGACCTTCGGGGAGCTGTTTTTT
CDR3 protein: CASSVGTFGELFF

D gene: NA
clone size: few
J gene: TRBJ1-2
V gene: TRBV19
CDR3 DNA: TGTGCCAGTAGTATAGGTCCCTTTCTTGTGGGTGGCTACACCTTC
CDR3 protein: CASSIGPFLVGGYTF

D gene: NA
clone size: NA
J gene: TRBJ2-2
V gene: TRBV9
CDR3 DNA: TGTGCCAGCAGCGTAGAGAGCACCGGGGAGCTGTTTTTT
CDR3 protein: CASSVESTGELFF

D gene: NA
clone size: NA
J gene: TRBJ2-1
V gene: TRBV18
CDR3 DNA: TGTGCCAGCTCAGTCAGCAGGGGATCCTACAATGAGCAGTTCTTC
CDR3 protein: CASSVSRGSYNEQFF

D gene: TRBD1
clone size: NA
J gene: TRBJ2-3
V gene: TRBV13
CDR3 DNA: TGTGCCAGCAGCTTACAGGGCAGGGGGCGAACAGATACGCAGTATTTT
CDR3 protein: CASSLQGRGRTDTQYF

D gene: TRBD1
clone size: NA
J gene: TRBJ1-1
V gene: TRBV10-1
CDR3 DNA: TGCGCCAGCAGGTTGGACAGGATCACTGAAGCTTTCTTT
CDR3 protein: CASRLDRITEAFF

D gene: NA
clone size: NA
J gene: TRBJ1-3
V gene: TRBV28
CDR3 DNA: TGTGCCAGCAGCCCGGGGGGCTCTGGAAACACCATATATTTT
CDR3 protein: CASSPGGSGNTIYF

D gene: NA
clone size: NA
J gene: TRBJ1-6
V gene: TRBV20-1
CDR3 DNA: TGCAGTGCTAGTGGTGCGGGGGCGCCTAATTCACCCCTCCACTTT
CDR3 protein: CSASGAGAPNSPLHF

D gene: NA
clone size: NA
J gene: TRBJ1-6
V gene: TRBV25-1
CDR3 DNA: TGTGCCAGCAGTGAATACAACAGAGGGAATTCACCCCTCCACTTT
CDR3 protein: CASSEYNRGNSPLHF

D gene: NA
clone size: NA
J gene: TRBJ1-1
V gene: TRBV2
CDR3 DNA: TGTGCCAACCCCAGGGGCGGCATGAACACTGAAGCTTTCTTT
CDR3 protein: CANPRGGMNTEAFF

D gene: TRBD2
clone size: NA
J gene: TRBJ2-2
V gene: TRBV2
CDR3 DNA: TGTGCCAGCAGTTCCGTTTCGCTAGCGGGAGCTGCCGGGGAGCTGTTTTTT
CDR3 protein: CASSSVSLAGAAGELFF

D gene: NA
clone size: NA
J gene: TRBJ1-5
V gene: TRBV5-1
CDR3 DNA: TGCGCCAGCAGCCAGGACCCCATGAGCAATCAGCCCCAGCATTTT
CDR3 protein: CASSQDPMSNQPQHF

D gene: TRBD1
clone size: NA
J gene: TRBJ2-3
V gene: TRBV6-5
CDR3 DNA: TGTGCCAGCAACCCCGGGACAGGGGGACCAGATACGCAGTATTTT
CDR3 protein: CASNPGTGGPDTQYF

D gene: NA
clone size: few
J gene: TRBJ2-3
V gene: TRBV24-1
CDR3 DNA: TGTGCCACCAGTGATGGTTCCCCGGGAGCAGATACGCAGTATTTT
CDR3 protein: CATSDGSPGADTQYF

D gene: TRBD1
clone size: few
J gene: TRBJ1-2
V gene: TRBV5-5
CDR3 DNA: TGTGCCAGCAGCTTCCAGGGGGCGCGGTATTCTGGGTATGGCTACACCTTC
CDR3 protein: CASSFQGARYSGYGYTF

D gene: NA
clone size: NA
J gene: TRBJ2-7
V gene: TRBV9
CDR3 DNA: TGTGCCAGCACCCCGAAGGGGTCAGCGGTTCCTATTGAGCAGTACTTC
CDR3 protein: CASTPKGSAVPIEQYF

D gene: TRBD1
clone size: NA
J gene: TRBJ2-4
V gene: TRBV10-1
CDR3 DNA: TGCGCCAGCAGCTTTCAGGGGGAAAACATTCAGTACTTC
CDR3 protein: CASSFQGENIQYF

D gene: NA
clone size: NA
J gene: TRBJ1-1
V gene: TRBV4-1
CDR3 DNA: TGCGCCAGCAGCCAAGATCGGGGAAGAGCTTTCTTT
CDR3 protein: CASSQDRGRAFF

D gene: TRBD2
clone size: NA
J gene: TRBJ2-2
V gene: TRBV29-1
CDR3 DNA: TGCAGCGTTTCCCTAGCGGGAGCCACCGGGGAGCTGTTTTTT
CDR3 protein: CSVSLAGATGELFF

D gene: NA
clone size: NA
J gene: TRBJ1-6
V gene: TRBV28
CDR3 DNA: TGTGCCAGCAGTTTAAGGGCTAGAGTTTCACCCCTCCACTTT
CDR3 protein: CASSLRARVSPLHF

D gene: NA
clone size: NA
J gene: TRBJ1-1
V gene: TRBV6-5
CDR3 DNA: TGTGCCAGTACAAAGGGGGAGACGAACACTGAAGCTTTCTTT
CDR3 protein: CASTKGETNTEAFF

D gene: NA
clone size: NA
J gene: TRBJ1-1
V gene: TRBV29-1
CDR3 DNA: TGCAGCGTTGAAGAAAGGACACTGGTTCAAGGGGCTTTCTTT
CDR3 protein: CSVEERTLVQGAFF